What follows are 29 T cell receptor beta chains derived from one specimen sequenced in a study of CD8 T cell repertoires and HIV-1 epitope variants. Using immunoSEQ multiplex PCR, the repertoire was profiled, and TCRdb retains in-frame clones only, with some absent. The data show about 3,100 clones, with more than 65% seen just once and under 45% held by the top ten. The antigens for these receptors are not known. The material sequenced was cultured CD8+ T cells derived from PBMCs. Every receptor here comes from a male donor with HIV.

This chain links TRBV7-2 with TRBJ2-5, with 9 bases that match TRBD2. The V segment lost 4 bases and the J segment 13 bases; nucleotides outside the gene matches: 10. In germline, CDR1 is SGHTA, CDR2 FQGNSA. The length of the CDR3 is 13 residues. CDR3: CASSSDMRGGLYF. The CDR3 DNA follows: TGTGCCAGCAGCTCAGACATGCGGGGGGGCTTGTACTTC.

In this sample, this clone turned up a few times. The rearrangement links TRBV14 to TRBJ2-7, with a tentative D call TRBD1 (6 bases). V lost 4 bases to trimming and J lost 0 bases, with 13 bases between them. The CDR3 length is 15 residues. Germline loops: CDR1 SGHDN, CDR2 FVKESK. The DNA of the CDR3 is TGTGCCAGCAGCCGAGACAGGTCTAGCTCCTACGAGCAGTACTTC. It specifies CASSRDRSSSYEQYF.

The genes are TRBV4-3 and TRBJ2-7, with 11 bases matching TRBD1. Trimming at V came to 1 base and at J to 4 bases, leaving 3 bases not matched to a gene. Germline assignment: CDR1 LGHNA and CDR2 YSLEER. This CDR3 spans 15 amino acids. The CDR3 is CASSQGTGGGYEQYF. The DNA of the CDR3 is TGCGCCAGCAGCCAAGGGACAGGGGGCGGATACGAGCAGTACTTC.

This chain joins TRBV5-1 and TRBJ2-2; D is unresolved. V shed 4 bases and J shed 2 bases, with 15 bases lying between them. Germline values: CDR1 SGHRS, CDR2 YFSETQ. The CDR3 sequence is 16 residues long. CDR3 loop: CASSLAEAFNTGELFF. CDR3 coding DNA: TGCGCCAGCAGCCTCGCCGAAGCGTTTAACACCGGGGAGCTGTTTTTT. Full variable domain (outside the CDR3, taken from reference TRBV5-1 and TRBJ2-2): KAGVTQTPRYLIKTRGQQVTLSCSPISGHRSVSWYQQTPGQGLQFLFEYFSETQRNKGNFPGRFSGRQFSNSRSEMNVSTLELGDSALYLCASSLAEAFNTGELFFGEGSRLTVL.

In this sample, this clone is large. The chain combines TRBV5-1 with TRBJ2-7, with D unresolved. The CDR3 runs 14 residues. Trimming took 4 bases from V and 3 from J, leaving 14 bases between them. Looked up from germline, CDR1 is SGHRS and CDR2 is YFSETQ. Here the CDR3 reads CASSPELDYYEQYF. Written as DNA, the CDR3 is TGCGCCAGCAGCCCTGAGTTGGATTACTACGAGCAGTACTTC.

The V and J genes are TRBV7-8 and TRBJ2-2; 9 nucleotides match TRBD1. From germline, CDR1 is SGHVS and CDR2 FQNEAQ. V shed 5 bases and J 2 bases; nucleotides not matched to a gene: 9. The CDR3 consists of 17 residues. The chain's CDR3 is CASSPSGQGINTGELFF. CDR3 nucleotides: TGTGCCAGCAGCCCATCGGGACAGGGAATCAACACCGGGGAGCTGTTTTTT.

This clone has only a few counts. This chain uses TRBV19 with TRBJ1-5, with D perhaps matching TRBD1 (5 bases). Germline V CDR1 and CDR2: LNHDA, SQIVND (reference sequence). V shed 9 bases and J shed 5 bases, with 17 bases lying between them. The CDR3 is 14 amino acids. The CDR3: CASTLGGIYQPQHF. The CDR3, as DNA: TGTGCCAGCACACTCGGGGGTATCTATCAGCCCCAGCATTTT.

This chain links TRBV2 with TRBJ2-1; D may be TRBD2 (5 bases). Germline CDR1 is SNHLY and CDR2 is FYNNEI. The V and J ends lost 5 bases and 0 bases respectively, with 11 bases between them. The CDR3 totals 15 residues. DNA of the CDR3: TGTGCCAGCAGTCATAGCGTCAGCTCCTACAATGAGCAGTTCTTC. Protein product: CASSHSVSSYNEQFF.

The chain recombines TRBV7-9 with TRBJ2-7; TRBD2 aligns across 10 bases. V was pared by 1 base and J by 2 bases, with 5 bases of the junction left unmatched. In germline, CDR1 is SEHNR, CDR2 FQNEAQ (reference sequence). The CDR3 is 16 amino acids. The CDR3 here is CASSLDASGSPYEQYF. Here the CDR3 DNA reads TGTGCCAGCAGCTTAGATGCTAGCGGGAGCCCCTACGAGCAGTACTTC.

This chain links TRBV9 with TRBJ2-3; 7 bases fit TRBD2. With V trimmed by 4 bases and J by 5 bases, 10 bases remained unmatched. CDR1 and CDR2 (germline): SGDLS, YYNGEE. This CDR3 is built from 15 residues. The CDR3 DNA sequence: TGTGCCAGCAGCCCCTATGGGGGGGTGGGAGATACGCAGTATTTT. Encoded protein: CASSPYGGVGDTQYF.

The CDR3 DNA reads TGTGCCAGCAGCCGGGGACTAGCGGGGACCGGGGAGCTGTTTTTT. Protein product: CASSRGLAGTGELFF. This chain joins TRBV14 and TRBJ2-2, with 13 bases lining up with TRBD2. The CDR3 is 15 amino acids. J lost 5 bases, V lost 4 bases, and 1 base had no gene match. Germline lookup yields CDR1 SGHDN and CDR2 FVKESK.

This clone was seen only a few times. V is TRBV14 and J is TRBJ2-7; D unclear. Germline assignment: CDR1 SGHDN and CDR2 FVKESK. The CDR3 covers 15 residues. V was clipped by 2 bases and J by 5 bases, with 16 bases between them. The CDR3 reads CASSQLDGPVHEQYF. DNA of the CDR3: TGTGCCAGCAGCCAACTTGACGGCCCGGTCCACGAGCAGTACTTC.

This CDR3 is CASRNLSGGTDTQYF. The CDR3 bases are TGTGCCAGCCGAAACCTTAGCGGGGGGACAGATACGCAGTATTTT. The chain links TRBV4-2 to TRBJ2-3, with 10 bases lining up with TRBD2. V gave up 8 bases and J gave up 3 bases; unmatched junction bases: 8. The CDR3 is 15 residues long. CDR1 and CDR2 from the germline V gene are LGHNA and YNFKEQ.

Only one count was recorded for this clone. The V gene is TRBV5-1, the J gene TRBJ2-3, with D tentatively TRBD2 (6 bases). The germline CDR1 and CDR2 sequences are SGHRS and YFSETQ. The CDR3 sequence is 16 residues long. Between the trimmed V and J ends, which lost 0 bases and 5 bases, there was a span of 16 bases. The CDR3 DNA follows: TGCGCCAGCAGCTTGGGGCCGGGAGTGGGAGAAGATACGCAGTATTTT. Translated: CASSLGPGVGEDTQYF.

The rearrangement joins TRBV30 to TRBJ2-3; D gene uncertain. CDR1 and CDR2 from the germline V gene are GTSNPN and SVGIG (reference sequence). V lost 3 bases and J 3 bases, leaving 10 bases between the germline ends. This CDR3 contains 13 residues. The CDR3 nucleotides are TGTGCCTGGAGAGGGCCCCGAACAGATACGCAGTATTTT. Its protein is CAWRGPRTDTQYF.

The chain carries TRBV5-1 and TRBJ2-1; D is possibly TRBD1 (5 bases). Germline V gene data show CDR1 as SGHRS and CDR2 as YFSETQ. This CDR3 is built from 18 residues. Between the trimmed V and J ends, which lost 2 bases and 4 bases, there was a span of 22 bases. CDR3 nucleotide sequence: TGCGCCAGCAGCTTAAGGGTCCCGGGCAGGGATCGTTACAATGAGCAGTTCTTC. The encoded protein is CASSLRVPGRDRYNEQFF.

The V call is TRBV25-1, the J call TRBJ2-1, with 12 nucleotides matching TRBD2. CDR1 MGHDK and CDR2 SYGVNS come from the germline V gene. The CDR3 has 14 residues. V lost 8 bases and J lost 5; bases outside the gene matches: 4. CDR3 in amino acids: CASRTSGGNNEQFF. For the CDR3, the DNA is TGTGCCAGCCGAACTAGCGGGGGGAACAATGAGCAGTTCTTC. The complete variable domain, with remaining parts taken from reference TRBV25-1 and TRBJ2-1, reads EADIYQTPRYLVIGTGKKITLECSQTMGHDKMYWYQQDPGMELHLIHYSYGVNSTEKGDLSSESTVSRIRTEHFPLTLESARPSHTSQYLCASRTSGGNNEQFFGPGTRLTVL.

This clone was seen a few times. J is TRBJ2-7 and V is TRBV6-6; D not resolved. The germline CDR1 and CDR2 sequences are MNHNY and SVGAGI (reference sequence). V was trimmed by 3 bases and J by 2 bases, leaving 11 bases between them. The CDR3 runs 14 residues. The CDR3 protein is CASSYSGPTYEQYF. The DNA of the CDR3 is TGTGCCAGCAGTTATTCCGGGCCCACCTACGAGCAGTACTTC.

This rearrangement joins TRBV10-3 to TRBJ1-2, with D possibly being TRBD1 (6 bases). V lost 5 bases, J lost 6 bases, and 22 bases lay in between. This CDR3 is 16 amino acids long. CDR1 and CDR2 (germline): ENHRY, SYGVKD. As DNA, the CDR3 is TGTGCCATCAGTCCTCAACTCGGAGAGGGGGTAAATGGCTACACCTTC. Translating gives CAISPQLGEGVNGYTF.

This clone was detected only a few times. The chain joins TRBV21-1 to TRBJ1-1. TRBV21-1 has pseudogene status. This CDR3 spans 11 amino acids. The CDR3 bases are TGTGCCAGCAGTAGAGGCACTGAAGCTTTCTTT. Amino acid sequence: CASSRGTEAFF.

The J gene is TRBJ2-3, the V gene TRBV28; D uncertain. Trimming stripped 1 base from V and 6 bases from J, with 2 bases between. The length of the CDR3 is 11 residues. In germline, CDR1 is MDHEN, CDR2 SYDVKM. The DNA of the CDR3 is TGTGCCAGCAGTTTATCGGATACGCAGTATTTT. Amino acid sequence: CASSLSDTQYF.

This clone occurred once. The chain joins TRBV28 to TRBJ2-1; D not certain. The V gene's germline CDR1 is MDHEN and CDR2 SYDVKM. V lost 3 bases to trimming and J lost 6 bases, with 15 bases between them. The CDR3 runs 15 residues. The CDR3 nucleotides are TGTGCCAGCAGTTTTCCCCGAGAGACTTCCAATGAGCAGTTCTTC. Translated: CASSFPRETSNEQFF.

This chain connects TRBV15 to TRBJ2-1; 8 positions match TRBD2. This CDR3 contains 15 residues. The trim removed 0 bases at V and 7 bases at J, leaving 5 bases unmatched. CDR1 is LNHNV, CDR2 YYDKDF, per germline (reference sequence). CDR3 loop: CATSREAGGWNEQFF. CDR3 bases: TGTGCCACCAGCAGAGAGGCGGGAGGATGGAATGAGCAGTTCTTC.

The chain has TRBV27 and TRBJ2-1, with D perhaps being TRBD1 or TRBD2 (5 bases each). Trimming cost V 4 bases and J 4 bases, with 8 bases left between them. CDR3 length equals 13 residues. The germline gives CDR1 MNHEY, CDR2 SMNVEV (reference sequence). CDR3 sequence: CASSSGPYNEQFF. The CDR3 bases are TGTGCCAGCAGTTCGGGACCTTACAATGAGCAGTTCTTC.

The table lists this clone with a few counts. V and J are TRBV28 and TRBJ1-5; 7 bases map to TRBD1. This CDR3 spans 15 amino acids. Germline values: CDR1 MDHEN, CDR2 SYDVKM. The CDR3 region is CAVSGGVSGNQPQHF. The CDR3 DNA reads as TGTGCGGTTTCAGGGGGGGTGTCGGGCAATCAGCCCCAGCATTTT.

This chain connects TRBV18 to TRBJ1-2; D remains ambiguous. There are 17 residues in the CDR3. Looked up from germline, CDR1 is KGHSH and CDR2 is LQKENI. Trimming took off 2 bases at V and 9 bases at J, with 25 bases between the two ends. The CDR3 bases are TGTGCCAGCTCACCAAGGAACACGGAAGCAACTATGTTCCGCTACACCTTC. Residues: CASSPRNTEATMFRYTF.

In DNA form, the CDR3 reads TGCGCCAGCAGCCAAGATAGGGGCTTGCGCCTCAGGGAGCAGTTCTTC. Translation: CASSQDRGLRLREQFF. The rearrangement joins TRBV4-1 to TRBJ2-1, with D perhaps matching TRBD1 (5 bases). The CDR3 runs to 16 residues. V dropped 0 bases and J dropped 10 bases, with 19 bases sitting between them. The germline CDR1 and CDR2 sequences are MGHRA and YSYEKL.

There are a few counts of this clone. The rearrangement joins TRBV4-3 to TRBJ1-6; D gene uncertain. The CDR3 length is 14 residues. V was clipped by 1 base and J by 16 bases, with 17 bases between them. CDR1 and CDR2 from the germline V gene are LGHNA and YSLEER. This CDR3 is CASSQGDEGRPLHF. CDR3 nucleotide sequence: TGCGCCAGCAGCCAAGGAGATGAAGGGCGGCCTCTCCACTTT.

This clone showed up just a few times. This sequence joins TRBV19 and TRBJ2-7; 8 bases match TRBD1. The CDR3 length is 14 residues. The V segment lost 5 bases and the J segment 0 bases; nucleotides outside the gene matches: 3. Germline V gene data show CDR1 as LNHDA and CDR2 as SQIVND (reference sequence). CDR3 sequence: CASSPGTGSYEQYF. The CDR3 nucleotides are TGTGCCAGTAGTCCCGGGACAGGCTCCTACGAGCAGTACTTC.